Listed here are 19 T cell receptor beta chains from one sample, sequenced in a study of cytomegalovirus exposure and HLA in healthy donors. Here immunoSEQ multiplex PCR was the method, and the copy in TCRdb shows in-frame clones only, minus some. The sample contains 250,000 to 300,000 clones, around 90% of which appear only once. What was sequenced was PBMCs. The receptors originated from a woman aged 18-30 years in good health and CMV-seronegative.

The chain carries TRBV6-4 and TRBJ1-2; a possible D gene is TRBD1 (6 bases). Per the germline V gene, CDR1 is MRHNA and CDR2 is SNTAGT. The CDR3 runs to 15 residues. Trimming cost V 4 bases and J 4 bases, with 16 bases left between them. In DNA, the CDR3 is TGTGCCAGCAGTGCCGAACCGGGGGGCACCTATGGCTACACCTTC. This encodes CASSAEPGGTYGYTF.

This clone was recorded only once. The genes are TRBV7-3 and TRBJ2-3; 9 bases map to TRBD1. The V and J ends lost 6 bases and 2 bases, in that order; junction bases with no gene match: 9. The CDR3 loop spans 16 amino acids. CDR1 is SGHTA, CDR2 FQGTGA, per germline. CDR3 residues: CASSYSPQGATDTQYF. DNA for the CDR3: TGTGCCAGCAGTTATTCTCCACAGGGGGCCACAGATACGCAGTATTTT.

V gene TRBV7-3 combines with J gene TRBJ1-1; tentatively, D is TRBD1 (5 bases). CDR1 SGHTA and CDR2 FQGTGA come from the germline V gene. The CDR3 totals 13 residues. V lost 6 bases to trimming and J lost 1 base, with 9 bases between them. CDR3 residues: CASRSDRNTEAFF. The CDR3 DNA follows: TGTGCCAGCAGGTCCGACAGGAACACTGAAGCTTTCTTT.

The chain recombines TRBV27 with TRBJ2-7; TRBD1 might be the D (6 bases). This CDR3 has 16 residues. The V gene lost 0 bases and the J gene lost 0 bases, with 12 bases spanning the gap. Germline CDR1 and CDR2: MNHEY and SMNVEV (reference sequence). In DNA form, the CDR3 reads TGTGCCAGCAGTTTATCGTGGGGACACTTCTCCTACGAGCAGTACTTC. This gives the protein CASSLSWGHFSYEQYF.

This chain uses TRBV6-1 with TRBJ2-7; D ambiguous. Trimming pared 6 bases from V and 1 base from J, leaving 10 bases between. The length of the CDR3 is 13 residues. Germline V CDR1 and CDR2: MNHNS, SASEGT. In DNA, the CDR3 is TGTGCCAGCAGAACTATCCCATCCTACGAGCAGTACTTC. Translated, it gives CASRTIPSYEQYF.

The J gene is TRBJ1-1, the V gene TRBV11-2; D remains ambiguous. The CDR3 totals 12 residues. Trimming stripped 5 bases from V and 8 bases from J, with 12 bases between. Germline assignment: CDR1 SGHAT and CDR2 FQNNGV. The CDR3 sequence: CASSPVGWEAFF. Here the CDR3 DNA reads TGTGCCAGCAGCCCCGTCGGTTGGGAAGCTTTCTTT.

The chain carries TRBV18 and TRBJ1-2; D remains unclear. CDR3 length equals 13 residues. The V end lost 2 bases, the J end lost 2 bases, and 6 bases lay between the germline ends. The V gene's germline CDR1 is KGHSH and CDR2 LQKENI. The CDR3 nucleotides read TGTGCCAGCTCACCATCGGGGAACTATGGCTACACCTTC. Amino acid sequence: CASSPSGNYGYTF.

The chain links TRBV7-8 to TRBJ2-5; possibly TRBD1 for D (5 bases). V was shortened by 5 bases and J by 1 base, with 11 bases between the two germline ends. This CDR3 is built from 14 residues. In germline, CDR1 is SGHVS, CDR2 FQNEAQ. CDR3 DNA sequence: TGTGCCAGCAGCAAGCAGGGTCCCCAAGAGACCCAGTACTTC. It translates to CASSKQGPQETQYF.

The chain recombines TRBV15 with TRBJ2-5, with 7 bases aligning to TRBD1. Per the germline V gene, CDR1 is LNHNV and CDR2 is YYDKDF (reference sequence). Unmatched junction bases numbered 7, after V lost 5 bases and J lost 4 bases. CDR3 length: 14 amino acids. CDR3 residues: CATSDRQGRETQYF. The DNA of the CDR3 is TGTGCCACCAGCGACCGACAGGGTAGAGAGACCCAGTACTTC.

V and J are TRBV6-4 and TRBJ2-7; 10 bases line up with TRBD1. CDR1 is MRHNA, CDR2 SNTAGT, per germline. This CDR3 has 16 amino acids. V was clipped by 3 bases and J by 2 bases; unmatched bases: 7. The CDR3 DNA reads TGTGCCAGCAGTGAATTTGTGGACAGGGGGACCTACGAGCAGTACGTC. This translates into CASSEFVDRGTYEQYV.

The chain uses TRBV7-6 and TRBJ2-6, with a possible D match to TRBD1 (5 bases). CDR1 is SGHVS and CDR2 is FNYEAQ in the germline V gene. The germline V and J ends were trimmed by 0 bases and 2 bases, with 8 bases remaining between them. The CDR3 sequence is 16 residues long. CDR3 residues: CASSLATRAGANVLTF. In DNA form, the CDR3 reads TGTGCCAGCAGCTTAGCCACCAGGGCTGGGGCCAACGTCCTGACTTTC.

This chain uses TRBV9 with TRBJ1-2; 7 positions match TRBD1. The CDR3 is 16 amino acids. V dropped 0 bases and J dropped 0; count of bases not matched to a gene: 5. The germline V gene has CDR1 SGDLS and CDR2 YYNGEE. The CDR3 DNA follows: TGTGCCAGCAGCGTAGAGACAGGGCTGACTAACTATGGCTACACCTTC. Translation: CASSVETGLTNYGYTF. Using reference TRBV9 and TRBJ1-2 for the parts outside the CDR3, the full variable domain is DSGVTQTPKHLITATGQRVTLRCSPRSGDLSVYWYQQSLDQGLQFLIQYYNGEERAKGNILERFSAQQFPDLHSELNLSSLELGDSALYFCASSVETGLTNYGYTFGSGTRLTVV.

V gene TRBV5-1 combines with J gene TRBJ2-3, with 11 bases lining up with TRBD1. With V trimmed by 5 bases and J by 2 bases, 4 bases remained unmatched. CDR3 length: 15 residues. Germline V lookup: CDR1 SGHRS, CDR2 YFSETQ. The CDR3 reads CASSSDRGLTDTQYF. In nucleotides, the CDR3 is TGCGCCAGCAGTTCGGACAGGGGGCTCACAGATACGCAGTATTTT.

CDR3 DNA: TGTGCCATCAGTGAAGGGACAGTAAACTATGGCTACACCTTC. Encoded protein: CAISEGTVNYGYTF. V gene TRBV10-3 combines with J gene TRBJ1-2; 7 positions agree with TRBD1. The CDR3 runs to 14 residues. Germline values: CDR1 ENHRY, CDR2 SYGVKD. V trimming: 3 bases; J trimming: 2 bases; junction bases outside the gene matches: 3.

Of note for this clone: The junction departs from the called germline gene at one end, perhaps through a read error. Within the sample, other DNA sequences also encode this same CDR3. This rearrangement joins TRBV7-7 to TRBJ2-5, with 7 positions matching TRBD2. The germline V gene encodes CDR1 SSHAT and CDR2 FNYEAQ (reference sequence). This CDR3 spans 13 amino acids. CDR3 bases: TGTGCTAGCAGCTTTGGGGGGGGAGAGACCCAGTACTTC. This translates into CASSFGGGETQYF. Drawing the rest from reference TRBV7-7 and TRBJ2-5, the complete variable domain is GAGVSQSPRYKVTKRGQDVTLRCDPISSHATLYWYQQALGQGPEFLTYFNYEAQPDKSGLPSDRFSAERPEGSISTLTIQRTEQRDSAMYRCASSFGGGETQYFGPGTRLLVL.

This chain connects TRBV27 to TRBJ2-3, with D unresolved. This CDR3 region has 13 residues. Germline V gives CDR1 MNHEY, CDR2 SMNVEV (reference sequence). V lost 2 bases, J lost 6 bases, and 9 bases lay in between. The DNA of the CDR3 is TGTGCCAGCAGTTTAGAGTGGTGGGATACGCAGTATTTT. Residues: CASSLEWWDTQYF.

The chain is built from TRBV4-3 and TRBJ1-5; D is uncertain. Trimming removed 0 bases at V and 2 bases at J, with 8 bases between. Per the germline V gene, CDR1 is LGHNA and CDR2 is YSLEER. The CDR3 is made up of 15 amino acids. CDR3 sequence: CASSQDDWGNQPQHF. In DNA form, the CDR3 reads TGCGCCAGCAGCCAAGATGACTGGGGCAATCAGCCCCAGCATTTT.

The chain has TRBV7-9 and TRBJ1-1; 10 nucleotides agree with TRBD1. This CDR3 spans 14 amino acids. J was trimmed by 5 bases and V by 6 bases; bases with no gene match: 6. Germline assignment: CDR1 SEHNR and CDR2 FQNEAQ (reference sequence). In nucleotides, the CDR3 is TGTGCCAGCAGGGACAGGGGGAGAGGGACTGAAGCTTTCTTT. The encoded protein is CASRDRGRGTEAFF.

This clone was seen just once. The V gene is TRBV9, the J gene TRBJ1-1; tentatively, D is TRBD1 (5 bases). The CDR3 loop spans 14 amino acids. The germline V gene encodes CDR1 SGDLS and CDR2 YYNGEE. V was clipped by 4 bases and J by 4 bases, with 14 bases between them. The CDR3 reads CASSTTGGSTEAFF. CDR3 nucleotide sequence: TGTGCCAGCAGCACGACGGGGGGGAGCACTGAAGCTTTCTTT.